This T cell receptor (beta chain) was obtained from a study of blood T cell repertoires in COVID-19 (dated by TCRdb to about 2020). About the full investigation: The collaborator samples originated in the United States, Italy and Spain and spanned the acute and convalescent phases of COVID-19. The samples were drawn from two sources: the first 160 participants of the ongoing ImmuneRACE study, and 1,200 or so subjects contributed by 6 global collaborators. The prospective study material was composed of cDNA or gDNA derived from T cells, B-cell-depleted T cells, or PBMCs. Deeply sampled blood TCRbeta repertoires from subjects exposed to, actively infected with, or recovered from COVID-19 were included in the dataset. Where HLA class I and class II types were available, the types were taken from metadata supplied by the sample provider, not from assay-based typing. Nearly every sample came with metadata listing a de-identified subject ID, COVID-19 status, age in years and sex. The repertoires were made available in a free public database intended to serve as a resource for research on the immune response to SARS-CoV-2.

The full study reports these points: Clinical and demographic metadata were provided uncurated, with the amount varying by source and participant.

To note about this clone: Its cognate antigen has yet to be identified. Per-base qualities were not stored, and no clone one base away is much larger.

TCRbeta CDR3 regions were amplified from genomic DNA by means of the immunoSEQ Assay, a bias-controlled multiplex PCR. Concerning the study's data processing: The number of nucleated cells in each sample was estimated from the amplification of reference gene primers within the assay. To quantify the absolute abundance of each unique TCRbeta CDR3 rearrangement, sequence reads were collapsed and filtered. For each sample, productive Simpson clonality was calculated as the square root of Simpson's diversity index over productive rearrangements. TCRdb mirrors the immuneACCESS table, restricted to in-frame sequences. Some clones are absent from its copies; in checked studies, under half trace to an unresolved V gene, and the reason for the others is unknown. V and J calls and clone size are those listed in that table; D and trimming were worked out from the DNA. In this sample the table shows 200,000 or so clones, approximately 91% of which occur a single time. The ten top clones hold around 2.9% of the sample.

Collaborating institutions collected whole blood in K2EDTA tubes following their own protocols. For TCRbeta analysis, collaborators shipped samples in one of three forms: frozen whole blood, isolated PBMCs, or DNA extracted from either of those sample types. Relative to germline, V is missing 4 bases and J is missing 10 bases, with 8 bases of the junction outside any gene match. The CDR3 holds 15 amino acids from the cysteine to the phenylalanine. Just the 45-base CDR3 DNA is kept, in frame starting at base 1. Sequences MNHEY (CDR1) and SMNVEV (CDR2) are obtained from the germline V gene (reference sequence).

The chain links TRBV27 with TRBJ2-1, with TRBD2 matching 12 junction bases. The sample consisted of peripheral blood. The receptor was derived from a woman aged 60-75 years with acute or convalescent COVID-19. Here is the DNA: TGTGCCAGCAGTTCTAGCGGGGGGGGGCTACGGGAGCAGTTCTTC. It encodes CASSSSGGGLREQFF.